Listed here are 27 T cell receptor beta chains from one sample, sequenced in a study of blood T cell repertoires in COVID-19. Sequencing used immunoSEQ multiplex PCR; TCRdb keeps in-frame clones, though not all of them. This table has 150,000 or so clones, 75% to 85% appearing once. What was sequenced was peripheral blood. These receptors all come from a woman of 80 years or more with active or convalescent COVID-19.

The rearrangement uses TRBV7-8 and TRBJ1-2; 7 bases agree with TRBD1. The CDR3 is made up of 14 amino acids. Per the germline V gene, CDR1 is SGHVS and CDR2 is FQNEAQ. The J segment lost 2 bases and the V segment lost 4 bases, leaving 4 bases of the junction unmatched. CDR3 loop: CASSSQGQNYGYTF. The DNA of the CDR3 is TGTGCCAGCAGCTCCCAGGGACAGAACTATGGCTACACCTTC.

The rearrangement links TRBV9 to TRBJ1-4; 9 bases match TRBD1. V was pared by 4 bases and J by 8 bases, with 6 bases of the junction left unmatched. CDR3 length: 14 amino acids. From germline, CDR1 is SGDLS and CDR2 YYNGEE. The CDR3 region is CASSLGQGGEKLFF. CDR3 bases: TGTGCCAGCAGCCTGGGACAGGGAGGGGAAAAACTGTTTTTT.

A word on this clone: Additional DNA sequences in this sample encode the identical CDR3. The CDR3, as DNA: TGCGCCAGCAGCACCGAGGGAGGGGGGGGCCGTGAAGCTTTCTTT. This translates into CASSTEGGGGREAFF. The V call is TRBV5-1, the J call TRBJ1-1; D is perhaps TRBD1 (6 bases). The CDR3 has 15 residues. The V end lost 4 bases, the J end lost 7 bases, and 20 bases lay between the germline ends. CDR1 SGHRS and CDR2 YFSETQ come from the germline V gene.

Here the CDR3 reads CASSGTGFSPLHF. In DNA, the CDR3 is TGCGCCAGCAGCGGGACAGGTTTTTCACCCCTCCACTTT. V is TRBV4-1 and J is TRBJ1-6, with 8 positions matching TRBD1. This CDR3 has 13 residues. Losses at the gene ends were 5 bases for V and 9 bases for J; bases not matched to a gene: 3. Germline V gene sequence: CDR1 MGHRA, CDR2 YSYEKL.

This clone came up once. V gene TRBV7-9 combines with J gene TRBJ1-2; D is possibly TRBD1 (6 bases). CDR1 is SEHNR, CDR2 FQNEAQ, per germline (reference sequence). The CDR3 is made up of 14 amino acids. V was cut by 4 bases and J by 4 bases, with 13 bases left in between. This CDR3 is CASSWDTARYGYTF. CDR3 nucleotide sequence: TGTGCCAGCAGCTGGGACACCGCACGCTATGGCTACACCTTC.

The chain links TRBV19 to TRBJ2-4; TRBD1 might be the D (5 bases). CDR3 size: 12 residues. Per germline, CDR1 LNHDA and CDR2 SQIVND (reference sequence). V gave up 4 bases and J gave up 11 bases, with 12 bases separating them. The CDR3 coding sequence is TGTGCCAGTAGTACCAAGACAGACCTTCAGTACTTC. The encoded protein is CASSTKTDLQYF.

The DNA for the CDR3 is TGTGCCAGCCTAAAGGGAGAGAAACTGTTTTTT. It specifies CASLKGEKLFF. The genes are TRBV6-6 and TRBJ1-4, with D uncertain. With 8 bases removed from V and 11 bases from J, the gap between germline ends came to 12 bases. The CDR3 totals 11 residues. From germline, CDR1 is MNHNY and CDR2 SVGAGI (reference sequence).

This clone has just one count. The V call is TRBV15, the J call TRBJ2-5; 7 bases map to TRBD1. From germline, CDR1 is LNHNV and CDR2 YYDKDF (reference sequence). V shed 1 base and J 4 bases; nucleotides not matched to a gene: 9. CDR3 length equals 16 residues. The CDR3 loop reads CATSRGRGGKAETQYF. CDR3 DNA: TGTGCCACCAGCAGAGGCCGAGGGGGCAAGGCAGAGACCCAGTACTTC.

This clone turned up a few times. This chain joins TRBV4-2 and TRBJ2-1; 8 bases agree with TRBD2. Germline lookup yields CDR1 LGHNA and CDR2 YNFKEQ. V shed 4 bases, J shed 7 bases, and the junction held 9 bases outside the gene matches. CDR3 length equals 15 residues. Here the CDR3 DNA reads TGTGCCAGCAGCCCCAGCGGTAGCGGGGATAATGAGCAGTTCTTC. Translation gives CASSPSGSGDNEQFF.

CDR3 nucleotide sequence: TGTGCCAGCAGCTCAGATAACAGGGTCGGGCCCACAGATACGCAGTATTTT. Translating gives CASSSDNRVGPTDTQYF. The chain is built from TRBV5-8 and TRBJ2-3; TRBD1 might be the D (6 bases). This CDR3 has 17 amino acids. V lost 3 bases and J lost 2, with 19 bases in between. The germline V gene has CDR1 SGHTS and CDR2 YDEGEE.

The rearrangement links TRBV7-8 to TRBJ1-2; a possible D gene is TRBD1 (5 bases). V was pared by 3 bases and J by 2 bases, with 13 bases between. The V gene's germline CDR1 is SGHVS and CDR2 FQNEAQ. The CDR3 spans 15 residues. The CDR3 nucleotides read TGTGCCAGCAGCTTGGTGGGGGGTTCGAACTATGGCTACACCTTC. Its translation is CASSLVGGSNYGYTF. Full variable domain (rest looked up from reference TRBV7-8 and TRBJ1-2): GAGVSQSPRYKVAKRGQDVALRCDPISGHVSLFWYQQALGQGPEFLTYFQNEAQLDKSGLPSDRFFAERPEGSVSTLKIQRTQQEDSAVYLCASSLVGGSNYGYTFGSGTRLTVV.

CDR3 protein: CSVVPNSNTEAFF. In DNA, the CDR3 is TGCAGCGTTGTACCGAACTCGAACACTGAAGCTTTCTTT. This chain uses TRBV29-1 with TRBJ1-1, with D uncertain. V lost 4 bases and J 1 base, leaving 10 bases between the germline ends. CDR3 length: 13 amino acids. The germline V gene encodes CDR1 SQVTM and CDR2 ANQGSEA.

The CDR3 sequence is CASSLGTSDYNEQFF. The DNA of the CDR3 is TGTGCCAGCAGCTTAGGGACTAGCGACTACAATGAGCAGTTCTTC. The rearrangement joins TRBV7-9 to TRBJ2-1; 9 bases map to TRBD2. The J segment lost 3 bases and the V segment lost 1 base, leaving 1 base of the junction unmatched. In germline, CDR1 is SEHNR, CDR2 FQNEAQ (reference sequence). This CDR3 region has 15 residues.

The chain links TRBV18 to TRBJ1-5, with D maybe TRBD1 (6 bases). The CDR3 runs to 14 residues. V lost 6 bases and J lost 1, with 10 bases in between. The germline V gene encodes CDR1 KGHSH and CDR2 LQKENI. CDR3 DNA: TGTGCCAGCTCCCCCGGGACAAGCAATCAGCCCCAGCATTTT. It specifies CASSPGTSNQPQHF. The whole variable domain, filled in from reference TRBV18 and TRBJ1-5, reads NAGVMQNPRHLVRRRGQEARLRCSPMKGHSHVYWYRQLPEEGLKFMVYLQKENIIDESGMPKERFSAEFPKEGPSILRIQQVVRGDSAAYFCASSPGTSNQPQHFGDGTRLSIL.

The V call is TRBV30, the J call TRBJ1-6, with TRBD1 matching over 7 bases. CDR1 is GTSNPN and CDR2 is SVGIG in the germline V gene (reference sequence). The V segment lost 2 bases and the J segment 4 bases; nucleotides outside the gene matches: 14. The CDR3 is 18 amino acids. The CDR3, as DNA: TGTGCCTGGAGTAAGGAGGCAGGGGGAGTGTTTTATAATTCACCCCTCCACTTT. It codes for CAWSKEAGGVFYNSPLHF.

The table lists this clone with a few counts. The J gene is TRBJ1-2, the V gene TRBV5-1, with 10 bases identical to TRBD1. The V and J ends lost 0 bases and 7 bases, in that order; junction bases with no gene match: 6. Germline values: CDR1 SGHRS, CDR2 YFSETQ. The CDR3 is 15 residues long. DNA of the CDR3: TGCGCCAGCAGCTTGGCGATGGGACAGGGGAGTGGCTACACCTTC. It translates to CASSLAMGQGSGYTF.

The chain combines TRBV7-8 with TRBJ2-2; TRBD2 matches 11 bases. V trimming: 1 base; J trimming: 2 bases; junction bases outside the gene matches: 6. Germline loops: CDR1 SGHVS, CDR2 FQNEAQ. The CDR3 is 18 residues long. The CDR3: CASSLELAGDLNTGELFF. DNA for the CDR3: TGTGCCAGCAGCTTAGAACTAGCGGGGGACCTCAACACCGGGGAGCTGTTTTTT.

The rearrangement links TRBV27 to TRBJ1-2; 7 nucleotides agree with TRBD1. CDR3 size: 17 residues. Germline V gene sequence: CDR1 MNHEY, CDR2 SMNVEV (reference sequence). The ends lost 2 bases at V and 4 bases at J; junction bases unmatched: 13. CDR3 coding DNA: TGTGCCAGCAGTTTAAGACAGGGAAGTTCATTATTCTATGGCTACACCTTC. Encoded protein: CASSLRQGSSLFYGYTF.

V and J are TRBV23-1 and TRBJ2-6; a weak D match, TRBD1 (6 bases). TRBV23-1 is an ORF; its function is uncertain. The length of the CDR3 is 24 residues. V lost 4 bases to trimming and J lost 0 bases, with 34 bases between them. The chain's CDR3 is CASSLLSNEPGAPKIGSGANVLTF. CDR3 DNA sequence: TGCGCCAGCAGTCTTTTATCTAATGAACCAGGGGCGCCAAAAATTGGCTCTGGGGCCAACGTCCTGACTTTC.

This chain links TRBV2 with TRBJ2-1, with D perhaps TRBD1 (6 bases). The CDR3 spans 14 residues. V was trimmed by 6 bases and J by 6 bases, leaving 15 bases between them. Germline values: CDR1 SNHLY, CDR2 FYNNEI. CDR3 residues: CASRETGTINEQFF. The CDR3 region has the DNA TGTGCCAGCAGGGAAACCGGGACAATCAATGAGCAGTTCTTC.

This clone was seen just once. The chain uses TRBV6-5 and TRBJ2-1; 9 bases align to TRBD1. V shed 6 bases, J shed 5 bases, and the junction held 8 bases outside the gene matches. The CDR3 runs 15 residues. CDR1 is MNHEY, CDR2 SVGAGI, per germline. Written as DNA, the CDR3 is TGTGCCAGCAGCTCTCCGGGACAGGGAAACAATGAGCAGTTCTTC. It yields the protein CASSSPGQGNNEQFF.

The genes are TRBV5-1 and TRBJ2-1; 9 nucleotides align to TRBD2. There are 15 residues in the CDR3. CDR1 is SGHRS, CDR2 YFSETQ, per germline. V was pared by 1 base and J by 6 bases, with 5 bases of the junction left unmatched. The CDR3, as DNA: TGCGCCAGCAGCTTGTTGGCTAGCGGGGCCAATGAGCAGTTCTTC. Protein product: CASSLLASGANEQFF.

The chain recombines TRBV2 with TRBJ1-1; TRBD1 agrees at 7 bases. The junction had 2 bases not matched to a gene; V was cut back by 2 bases and J by 2 bases. CDR1 is SNHLY, CDR2 FYNNEI, per germline. The CDR3 spans 14 residues. The CDR3 loop is CASSEWDSNTEAFF. The DNA of the CDR3 is TGTGCCAGCAGTGAATGGGACAGCAACACTGAAGCTTTCTTT.

J is TRBJ2-7 and V is TRBV5-1, with 11 bases identical to TRBD2. From germline, CDR1 is SGHRS and CDR2 YFSETQ. Trimming cost V 1 base and J 7 bases; bases outside gene matches: 4. The CDR3 runs to 14 residues. The CDR3 sequence is CASSLIAGGREQYF. For the CDR3, the DNA is TGCGCCAGCAGCTTGATAGCGGGGGGGCGTGAGCAGTACTTC.

CDR3 in DNA: TGTGCCAGCAGTGAAATCGCGGGGGCCATAACAGATACGCAGTATTTT. Translation: CASSEIAGAITDTQYF. The chain has TRBV6-1 and TRBJ2-3, with D maybe TRBD2 (7 bases). Germline CDR1 is MNHNS and CDR2 is SASEGT. With 2 bases removed from V and 3 bases from J, the gap between germline ends came to 15 bases. CDR3 length equals 16 residues.

This clone came up a few times. This chain links TRBV19 with TRBJ2-1; 10 nucleotides agree with TRBD1. Looked up from germline, CDR1 is LNHDA and CDR2 is SQIVND (reference sequence). CDR3 length: 16 amino acids. Germline trimming cut 1 base from V and 8 bases from J; bases unmatched to any gene: 8. The CDR3 spells CASSIAGTGAGHEQFF. The DNA for the CDR3 is TGTGCCAGTAGTATAGCCGGGACAGGGGCAGGTCATGAGCAGTTCTTC. Full variable domain (outside the CDR3, taken from reference TRBV19 and TRBJ2-1): DGGITQSPKYLFRKEGQNVTLSCEQNLNHDAMYWYRQDPGQGLRLIYYSQIVNDFQKGDIAEGYSVSREKKESFPLTVTSAQKNPTAFYLCASSIAGTGAGHEQFFGPGTRLTVL.

The chain combines TRBV3-1 (or the pseudogene TRBV3-2) with TRBJ1-2, with unresolved D. Trimming pared 3 bases from V and 1 base from J, leaving 9 bases between. Germline CDR1 reads LGHDT; CDR2 reads YNNKEL (reference sequence). The CDR3 is 14 residues long. CDR3 in amino acids: CASSHKGVNYGYTF. Written as DNA, the CDR3 is TGTGCCAGCAGCCATAAGGGAGTTAACTATGGCTACACCTTC.